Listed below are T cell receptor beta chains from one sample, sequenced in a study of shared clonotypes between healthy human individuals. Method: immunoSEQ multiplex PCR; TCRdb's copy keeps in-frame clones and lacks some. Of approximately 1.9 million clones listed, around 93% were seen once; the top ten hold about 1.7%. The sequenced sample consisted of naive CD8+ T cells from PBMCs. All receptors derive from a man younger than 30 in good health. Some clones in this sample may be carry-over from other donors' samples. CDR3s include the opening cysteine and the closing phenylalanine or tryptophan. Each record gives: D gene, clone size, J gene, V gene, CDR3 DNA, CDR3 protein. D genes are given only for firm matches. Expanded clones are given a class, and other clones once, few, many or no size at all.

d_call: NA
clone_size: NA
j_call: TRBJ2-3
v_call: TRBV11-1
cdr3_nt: TGTGCCAGCAGTTCCTACATAGAGGATACGCAGTATTTT
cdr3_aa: CASSSYIEDTQYF

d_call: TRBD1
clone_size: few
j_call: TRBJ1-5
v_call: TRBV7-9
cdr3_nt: TGTGCCAGCAGTCCGGGACAGGGAGTCCAGCCCCAGCATTTT
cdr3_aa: CASSPGQGVQPQHF

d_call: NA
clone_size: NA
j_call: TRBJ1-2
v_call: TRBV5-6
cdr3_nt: TGTGCCAGCAGCTTGGGGGGGCATTATGGCTACACCTTC
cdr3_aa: CASSLGGHYGYTF

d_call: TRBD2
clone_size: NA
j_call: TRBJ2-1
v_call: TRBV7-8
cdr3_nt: TGTGCCAGCAGCCCCACGGGAGGGTTCCACAATGAGCAGTTCTTC
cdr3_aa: CASSPTGGFHNEQFF

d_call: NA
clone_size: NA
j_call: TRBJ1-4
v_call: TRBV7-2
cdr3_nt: TGTGCCAGCAGCTTATTGGGCAAAGTCGCTGGCCCAAATGAAAAACTGTTTTTT
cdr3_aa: CASSLLGKVAGPNEKLFF

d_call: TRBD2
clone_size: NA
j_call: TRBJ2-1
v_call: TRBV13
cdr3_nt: TGTGCCAGCAGCTCTTATAGCGGGAGCTCCTACAATGAGCAGTTCTTC
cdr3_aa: CASSSYSGSSYNEQFF

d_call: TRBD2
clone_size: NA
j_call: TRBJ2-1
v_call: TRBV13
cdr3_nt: TGTGCCAGCTCCCCGACACTGACTAGCGGGAGTGTCCATGAGCAGTTCTTC
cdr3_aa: CASSPTLTSGSVHEQFF

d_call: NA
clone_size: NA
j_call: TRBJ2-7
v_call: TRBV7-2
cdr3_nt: TGTGCCAGCAGCTCACGGGACATCATCTACGAGCAGTACTTC
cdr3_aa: CASSSRDIIYEQYF

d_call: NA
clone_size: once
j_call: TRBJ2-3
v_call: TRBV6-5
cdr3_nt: TGTGCCAGCTACAGGGAACCGAGCACAGATACGCAGTATTTT
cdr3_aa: CASYREPSTDTQYF

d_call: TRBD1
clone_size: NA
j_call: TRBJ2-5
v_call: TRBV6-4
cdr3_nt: TGTGCCAGCAGCGCCGGGACAGGGACCCAAGAGACCCAGTACTTC
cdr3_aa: CASSAGTGTQETQYF

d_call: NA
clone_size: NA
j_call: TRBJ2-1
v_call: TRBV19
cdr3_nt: TGTGCCAGTTCCTTCTTCGGGGACGCTATGGGCAATGAGCAGTTCTTC
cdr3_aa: CASSFFGDAMGNEQFF

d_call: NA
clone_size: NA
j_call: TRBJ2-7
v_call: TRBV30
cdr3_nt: TGTGCCTGGAGTGTAGGGCCGACCGAGCAGTACTTC
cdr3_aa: CAWSVGPTEQYF

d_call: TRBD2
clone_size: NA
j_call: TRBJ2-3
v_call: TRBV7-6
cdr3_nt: TGTGCCAGCAGCCAGGGACTAGCGGGAGGGTTCACAGATACGCAGTATTTT
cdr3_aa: CASSQGLAGGFTDTQYF

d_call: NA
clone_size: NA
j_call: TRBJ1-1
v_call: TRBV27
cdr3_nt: TGTGCCAGCAGTTACCAGAAATCGGGGGCAGTGAACACTGAAGCTTTCTTT
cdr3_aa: CASSYQKSGAVNTEAFF

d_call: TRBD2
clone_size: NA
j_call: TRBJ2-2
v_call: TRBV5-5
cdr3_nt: TGTGCCAGCAGTGGAGCGGGACGCGGCTTCGGGGAGCTGTTTTTT
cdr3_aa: CASSGAGRGFGELFF

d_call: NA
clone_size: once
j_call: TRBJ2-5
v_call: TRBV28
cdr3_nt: TGTGCCAGCAGTTTACAGGGAATCCAAGAGACCCAGTACTTC
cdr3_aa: CASSLQGIQETQYF

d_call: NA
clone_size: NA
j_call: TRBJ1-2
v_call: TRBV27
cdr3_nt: TGTGCCAGCAGACCAGGGAACCTAGCTAACTATGGCTACACCTTC
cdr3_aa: CASRPGNLANYGYTF

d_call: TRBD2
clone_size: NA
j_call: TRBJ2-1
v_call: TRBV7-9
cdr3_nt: TGTGCCAGCAGCTCCGGGAGGACCTTGCCCTACAATGAGCAGTTCTTC
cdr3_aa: CASSSGRTLPYNEQFF

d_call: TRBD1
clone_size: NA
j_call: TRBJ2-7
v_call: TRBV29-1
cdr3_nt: TGCAGCGTTGTACTGGGACAGGGCTCCTACGAGCAGTACTTC
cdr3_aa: CSVVLGQGSYEQYF

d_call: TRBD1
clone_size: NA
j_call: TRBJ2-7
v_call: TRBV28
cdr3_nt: TGTGCCAGCAGTTCCGGGACAGGATTACCCTACGAGCAGTACTTC
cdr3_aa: CASSSGTGLPYEQYF

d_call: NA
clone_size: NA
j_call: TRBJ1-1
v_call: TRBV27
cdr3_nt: TGTGCCAGCAGCCTTAAGGACAAGCTGAACACTGAAGCTTTCTTT
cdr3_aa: CASSLKDKLNTEAFF

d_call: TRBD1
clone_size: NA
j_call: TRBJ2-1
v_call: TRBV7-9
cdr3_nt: TGTGCCAGCATCCCTAGGGTCGGGACAGGGGGCTTCGATGAGCAGTTCTTC
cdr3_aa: CASIPRVGTGGFDEQFF

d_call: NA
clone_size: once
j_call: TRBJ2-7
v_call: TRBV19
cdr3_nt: TGTGCCAGTAGTATGTGGGGCGTTTCCGAGCAGTACTTC
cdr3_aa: CASSMWGVSEQYF

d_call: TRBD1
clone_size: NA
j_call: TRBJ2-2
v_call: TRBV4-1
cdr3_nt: TGCGCCAGCAGCCGGTCAGTCGGGGCAGGGGGCTTGACCGGGGAGCTGTTTTTT
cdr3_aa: CASSRSVGAGGLTGELFF